This T cell receptor beta chain was recovered during a study of beta chain features in type 1 diabetes. All of the isolated RNA was reverse transcribed, so expressed TCRB transcripts were sequenced. Data came from immunoSEQ multiplex PCR; TCRdb stores just in-frame clones and leaves some out. Of fewer than 250,000 clones in the sample, 13% to 15% are singletons; the top ten hold approximately 0.024%. The CDR3 length is 13 residues. Germline loops: CDR1 SGHVS, CDR2 FQNEAQ. The ends were cut back, 3 bases at V and 6 bases at J, with 11 bases in the middle. Of note for this clone: What it binds is not known.

Regarding the study as a whole: The influence of HLA type on TCRB rearrangement stayed undetermined. There was a moderate but significant shortening of TCRB CDR3s in all four CD4+ subsets of Type 1 diabetes patients.

The V and J genes are TRBV7-8 and TRBJ1-2; the D gene is possibly TRBD1 (5 bases). Sequenced material: naive CD4+ T cells from blood. The source is a woman between 40 and 50 years old in good health. Written as DNA, the CDR3 is TGTGCCAGCAGCTTCAGGGAAGGCCATGGCTACACCTTC. It is translated as CASSFREGHGYTF.